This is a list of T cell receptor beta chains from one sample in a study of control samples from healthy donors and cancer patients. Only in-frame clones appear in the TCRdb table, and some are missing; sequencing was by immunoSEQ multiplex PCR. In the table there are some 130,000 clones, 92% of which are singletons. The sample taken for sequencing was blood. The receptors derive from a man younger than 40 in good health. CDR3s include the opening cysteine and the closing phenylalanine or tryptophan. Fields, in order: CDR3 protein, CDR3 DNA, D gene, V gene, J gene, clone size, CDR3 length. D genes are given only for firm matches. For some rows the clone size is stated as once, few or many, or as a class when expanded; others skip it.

cdr3_aa: CASSLSIRGRDGELFF
cdr3_nt: TGTGCCAGCAGCTTGTCTATAAGGGGGCGAGACGGGGAGCTGTTTTTT
d_call: TRBD1
v_call: TRBV11-2
j_call: TRBJ2-2
clone_size: .
cdr3_length: 16

cdr3_aa: CASSLAGGGEKLFF
cdr3_nt: TGTGCCAGCAGCTTAGCCGGCGGGGGTGAAAAACTGTTTTTT
d_call: .
v_call: TRBV7-9
j_call: TRBJ1-4
clone_size: once
cdr3_length: 14

cdr3_aa: CSASDPSEVKNIQYF
cdr3_nt: TGCAGTGCTAGTGACCCTAGCGAGGTCAAAAACATTCAGTACTTC
d_call: .
v_call: TRBV20-1
j_call: TRBJ2-4
clone_size: .
cdr3_length: 15

cdr3_aa: CASSYGQVMVNEQFF
cdr3_nt: TGTGCCAGCAGTTATGGACAGGTGATGGTCAATGAGCAGTTCTTC
d_call: TRBD1
v_call: TRBV28
j_call: TRBJ2-1
clone_size: .
cdr3_length: 15

cdr3_aa: CASTPTGIFLDTQYF
cdr3_nt: TGTGCCAGTACCCCGACAGGGATTTTTTTAGATACGCAGTATTTT
d_call: TRBD1
v_call: TRBV19
j_call: TRBJ2-3
clone_size: .
cdr3_length: 15

cdr3_aa: CASRRLADSYNEQFF
cdr3_nt: TGTGCCAGCAGGAGACTAGCGGACTCCTACAATGAGCAGTTCTTC
d_call: TRBD2
v_call: TRBV6-4
j_call: TRBJ2-1
clone_size: .
cdr3_length: 15

cdr3_aa: CAWTRDRGRSYGYTF
cdr3_nt: TGTGCCTGGACCCGGGACAGGGGACGGTCGTATGGCTACACCTTC
d_call: TRBD1
v_call: TRBV30
j_call: TRBJ1-2
clone_size: .
cdr3_length: 15

cdr3_aa: CASSPSGTASRAQYF
cdr3_nt: TGTGCCAGCAGTCCCTCCGGGACAGCGTCACGGGCCCAGTACTTC
d_call: TRBD1
v_call: TRBV28
j_call: TRBJ2-5
clone_size: .
cdr3_length: 15

cdr3_aa: CASSLPGRITNYGYTF
cdr3_nt: TGTGCCAGCTCACTCCCAGGGCGAATTACTAACTATGGCTACACCTTC
d_call: .
v_call: TRBV18
j_call: TRBJ1-2
clone_size: once
cdr3_length: 16

cdr3_aa: CASSLTRGEQYF
cdr3_nt: TGTGCCAGCAGTTTAACCCGGGGGGAGCAGTACTTC
d_call: .
v_call: TRBV28
j_call: TRBJ2-7
clone_size: .
cdr3_length: 12

cdr3_aa: CASSQQGNEKLFF
cdr3_nt: TGTGCCAGCAGCCAACAGGGTAATGAAAAACTGTTTTTT
d_call: .
v_call: TRBV6-2/TRBV6-3
j_call: TRBJ1-4
clone_size: .
cdr3_length: 13

cdr3_aa: CASSPQGLAGSNEQFF
cdr3_nt: TGTGCCAGCAGCCCCCAGGGACTAGCGGGGAGCAATGAGCAGTTCTTC
d_call: TRBD2
v_call: TRBV7-3
j_call: TRBJ2-1
clone_size: few
cdr3_length: 16

cdr3_aa: CASSLDRGEKLFF
cdr3_nt: TGTGCCAGCAGCTTAGACCGGGGGGAAAAACTGTTTTTT
d_call: .
v_call: TRBV7-2
j_call: TRBJ1-4
clone_size: .
cdr3_length: 13

cdr3_aa: CASSRVLNTGELFF
cdr3_nt: TGTGCCAGCAGCCGAGTCTTGAACACCGGGGAGCTGTTTTTT
d_call: .
v_call: TRBV7-8
j_call: TRBJ2-2
clone_size: .
cdr3_length: 14

cdr3_aa: CASSQGGLLTDTQYF
cdr3_nt: TGCGCCAGCAGCCAAGGGGGACTCCTCACAGATACGCAGTATTTT
d_call: .
v_call: TRBV4-3
j_call: TRBJ2-3
clone_size: .
cdr3_length: 15

cdr3_aa: CASSPGMGGTQYF
cdr3_nt: TGTGCCAGCTCACCAGGAATGGGTGGGACCCAGTACTTC
d_call: .
v_call: TRBV18
j_call: TRBJ2-5
clone_size: .
cdr3_length: 13

cdr3_aa: CASRYTDQETQYF
cdr3_nt: TGCGCCAGCCGATATACAGACCAAGAGACCCAGTACTTC
d_call: .
v_call: TRBV5-1
j_call: TRBJ2-5
clone_size: .
cdr3_length: 13

cdr3_aa: CSAATGNTEAFF
cdr3_nt: TGCAGCGCCGCGACAGGGAACACTGAAGCTTTCTTT
d_call: .
v_call: TRBV29-1
j_call: TRBJ1-1
clone_size: .
cdr3_length: 12

cdr3_aa: CASSTGQAERETQYF
cdr3_nt: TGTGCCAGTAGTACAGGACAGGCAGAGAGGGAGACCCAGTACTTC
d_call: TRBD1
v_call: TRBV19
j_call: TRBJ2-5
clone_size: .
cdr3_length: 15

cdr3_aa: CASSPPSGRNTEAFF
cdr3_nt: TGTGCCAGCTCACCTCCCTCTGGGAGAAACACTGAAGCTTTCTTT
d_call: .
v_call: TRBV18
j_call: TRBJ1-1
clone_size: .
cdr3_length: 15

cdr3_aa: CASSYTPDTQYF
cdr3_nt: TGTGCCAGCAGTTACACTCCAGATACGCAGTATTTT
d_call: .
v_call: TRBV6-2/TRBV6-3
j_call: TRBJ2-3
clone_size: .
cdr3_length: 12

cdr3_aa: CASSDRMAAYEQYF
cdr3_nt: TGTGCCAGCAGTGATAGGATGGCAGCTTACGAGCAGTACTTC
d_call: .
v_call: TRBV6-1
j_call: TRBJ2-7
clone_size: .
cdr3_length: 14

cdr3_aa: CSVVTQGSEQYF
cdr3_nt: TGCAGCGTAGTAACTCAGGGCTCCGAGCAGTACTTC
d_call: .
v_call: TRBV29-1
j_call: TRBJ2-7
clone_size: .
cdr3_length: 12

cdr3_aa: CASSLALGTPGDYTF
cdr3_nt: TGTGCCAGCAGCTTAGCGTTGGGCACCCCCGGGGACTACACCTTC
d_call: .
v_call: TRBV7-9
j_call: TRBJ1-2
clone_size: .
cdr3_length: 15

cdr3_aa: CASSWGGNEQFF
cdr3_nt: TGTGCCAGCAGCTGGGGGGGCAATGAGCAGTTCTTC
d_call: TRBD2
v_call: TRBV5-4
j_call: TRBJ2-1
clone_size: .
cdr3_length: 12